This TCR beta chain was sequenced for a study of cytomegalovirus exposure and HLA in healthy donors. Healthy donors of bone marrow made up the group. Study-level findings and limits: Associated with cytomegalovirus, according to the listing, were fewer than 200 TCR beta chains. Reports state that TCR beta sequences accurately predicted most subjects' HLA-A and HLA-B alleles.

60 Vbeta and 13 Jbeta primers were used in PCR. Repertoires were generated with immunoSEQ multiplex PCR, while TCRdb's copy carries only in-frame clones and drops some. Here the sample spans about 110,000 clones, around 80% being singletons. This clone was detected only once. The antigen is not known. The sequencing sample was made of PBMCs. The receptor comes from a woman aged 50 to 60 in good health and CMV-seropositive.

The CDR3 reads CASSSPGDYGYTF. The CDR3 DNA reads as TGTGCCAGCAGCTCCCCGGGGGACTATGGCTACACCTTC. The rearrangement uses TRBV7-2 and TRBJ1-2, with D possibly matching TRBD1 (5 bases). CDR3 length: 13 residues. Trimming cost V 4 bases and J 3 bases, with 9 bases left between them. Germline V gene sequence: CDR1 SGHTA, CDR2 FQGNSA. The full variable domain, completed using reference TRBV7-2 and TRBJ1-2, is GAGVSQSPSNKVTEKGKDVELRCDPISGHTALYWYRQSLGQGLEFLIYFQGNSAPDKSGLPSDRFSAERTGGSVSTLTIQRTQQEDSAVYLCASSSPGDYGYTFGSGTRLTVV.